A single sample gave rise to the 18 T cell receptor beta chains below, sequenced in a study of Ad26.COV2.S vaccination and SARS-CoV-2 variants. Measured with immunoSEQ multiplex PCR; TCRdb has only the in-frame clones, and not every one. Of 450,000 to 550,000 clones in the sample, roughly nine tenths were seen once. The treatment was: 15 to 20 received Ad26.COV2.S at low or high dose, single or two shots; roughly five received placebo; per-sample allocation not given. Day 63 after the first injection of vaccine or placebo was the sampling time. The sequences come from peripheral blood, collected in a trial of Ad26.COV2.S vaccine versus placebo. These receptor sequences come from a person between 18 and 65 years old who received the Ad26.COV2.S COVID-19 vaccine or a placebo.

V gene TRBV5-1 combines with J gene TRBJ2-1; D not resolved. This CDR3 contains 14 residues. Per the germline V gene, CDR1 is SGHRS and CDR2 is YFSETQ. V lost 0 bases and J 2 bases, leaving 6 bases between the germline ends. The CDR3 DNA follows: TGCGCCAGCAGCTTGGGTGGGGCCTACAATGAGCAGTTCTTC. Translating it yields CASSLGGAYNEQFF.

The rearrangement joins TRBV7-2 to TRBJ1-2; 9 bases agree with TRBD1. Losses at the gene ends were 2 bases for V and 8 bases for J; bases not matched to a gene: 15. From germline, CDR1 is SGHTA and CDR2 FQGNSA. The CDR3 runs to 17 residues. The CDR3 DNA reads TGTGCCAGCAGCTTAATCCCTCAACGCCGGGACAGGGTCGGCTACACCTTC. It translates to CASSLIPQRRDRVGYTF.

This clone appeared a few times. The rearrangement uses TRBV4-1 and TRBJ1-1, with a weak D call TRBD1 (6 bases). V was clipped by 4 bases and J by 2 bases, with 11 bases between them. The length of the CDR3 is 14 residues. CDR1 is MGHRA and CDR2 is YSYEKL in the germline V gene. DNA for the CDR3: TGCGCCAGCAGCCTATGGACAGATAACACTGAAGCTTTCTTT. Protein sequence: CASSLWTDNTEAFF.

The DNA for the CDR3 is TGTGCCAGCAGCTCCGGTGGGCGGCGCGATTACTACGAGCAGTACTTC. Residues: CASSSGGRRDYYEQYF. The chain recombines TRBV7-9 with TRBJ2-7; D is ambiguous. V dropped 4 bases and J dropped 3 bases, with 19 bases sitting between them. There are 16 residues in the CDR3. The germline CDR1 and CDR2 sequences are SEHNR and FQNEAQ (reference sequence).

This sequence joins TRBV25-1 and TRBJ2-5; D possibly corresponds to TRBD1 (6 bases). CDR1 and CDR2 from the germline V gene are MGHDK and SYGVNS. This CDR3 region has 14 residues. Trimming removed 10 bases at V and 2 bases at J, with 17 bases between. The CDR3 spells CATSTRTVQETQYF. The CDR3 DNA reads TGTGCCACCTCCACCAGGACAGTACAAGAGACCCAGTACTTC.

The chain recombines TRBV3-1 (or the pseudogene TRBV3-2) with TRBJ2-2; TRBD1 matches at 8 bases. This CDR3 has 14 amino acids. J gave up 9 bases and V 4 bases, and 7 bases lay outside the gene matches. The germline gives CDR1 LGHDT, CDR2 YNNKEL (reference sequence). The CDR3 sequence: CASSPRTGLWELFF. CDR3 nucleotides: TGTGCCAGCAGCCCCAGGACAGGGCTCTGGGAGCTGTTTTTT.

The genes are TRBV7-9 and TRBJ1-3, with 9 bases lining up with TRBD1. Germline values: CDR1 SEHNR, CDR2 FQNEAQ (reference sequence). This CDR3 contains 15 residues. V was clipped by 4 bases and J by 4 bases; unmatched bases: 5. Written as DNA, the CDR3 is TGTGCCAGCAGCTCCAGTGACAGGGGGGGAAACACCATATATTTT. It encodes CASSSSDRGGNTIYF.

The rearrangement joins TRBV5-6 to TRBJ2-5, with 7 nucleotides matching TRBD2. The CDR3 sequence is 13 residues long. V lost 4 bases and J lost 5; bases outside the gene matches: 5. CDR1 is SGHDT, CDR2 YYEEEE, per germline. CDR3 sequence (DNA): TGTGCCAGCAGCGGACTAGTCGGGGAGACCCAGTACTTC. Its protein product is CASSGLVGETQYF.

The gene calls are TRBV5-1 and TRBJ1-2, with D tentatively TRBD1 (6 bases). The germline CDR1 and CDR2 sequences are SGHRS and YFSETQ. Trimming shortened V by 5 bases and J by 11 bases, and 31 bases separated the two germline ends. The CDR3 has 17 residues. This CDR3 reads CASSTGLMDSLISGYTF. The CDR3 bases are TGCGCCAGCAGTACAGGTCTGATGGACAGCCTTATAAGTGGGTACACCTTC.

The chain employs TRBV30 and TRBJ1-1, with 7 bases fitting TRBD1. With V trimmed by 2 bases and J by 3 bases, 6 bases remained unmatched. This CDR3 spans 14 amino acids. Germline V gene data show CDR1 as GTSNPN and CDR2 as SVGIG (reference sequence). This CDR3 is CAWSLTGAHTEAFF. CDR3 bases: TGTGCCTGGAGTTTAACAGGGGCCCACACTGAAGCTTTCTTT.

The chain employs TRBV21-1 and TRBJ1-2. TRBV21-1 is classified as a pseudogene. This CDR3 comprises 14 residues. CDR3 DNA sequence: TGTGCCAGCAGCACCTGGGACGGCATCTATGGCTACACCTTC. Translating it yields CASSTWDGIYGYTF.

V is TRBV6-1 and J is TRBJ1-6; D call uncertain. This CDR3 has 12 amino acids. Germline CDR1 MNHNS, CDR2 SASEGT. V was clipped by 3 bases and J by 12 bases, with 9 bases between them. The CDR3 DNA reads TGTGCCAGCAGTGACGTCGCGCGACCCCTCCACTTT. This codes for CASSDVARPLHF.

The chain links TRBV19 to TRBJ1-1; D gene unclear. The germline V gene encodes CDR1 LNHDA and CDR2 SQIVND (reference sequence). This CDR3 is built from 14 residues. Trimming shortened V by 3 bases and J by 4 bases, and 12 bases separated the two germline ends. The CDR3 coding sequence is TGTGCCAGTAGTATCAACTGGGAGGGCACTGAAGCTTTCTTT. Its protein product is CASSINWEGTEAFF.

The genes are TRBV5-1 and TRBJ2-1; 14 bases are a match to TRBD2. V gave up 7 bases and J gave up 6 bases; unmatched junction bases: 6. Germline V CDR1 and CDR2: SGHRS, YFSETQ. The CDR3 is made up of 15 amino acids. CDR3: CASQGLAGVGNEQFF. The CDR3 DNA follows: TGCGCCAGCCAGGGACTAGCGGGAGTAGGCAATGAGCAGTTCTTC.

The chain employs TRBV5-1 and TRBJ2-3; perhaps TRBD1 as D (6 bases). This CDR3 contains 14 residues. V was shortened by 4 bases and J by 4 bases, with 13 bases between the two germline ends. Germline V CDR1 and CDR2: SGHRS, YFSETQ. The CDR3 DNA is TGCGCCAGCAGCCTTCGACAGGTAGCAGATACGCAGTATTTT. It codes for CASSLRQVADTQYF.

The chain is built from TRBV18 and TRBJ1-6; D is unresolved. The CDR3 runs to 16 residues. V was pared by 3 bases and J by 3 bases, with 12 bases between. Germline-derived CDR1 and CDR2 are KGHSH and LQKENI. The CDR3 nucleotides read TGTGCCAGCTCACCTCGACACGGTGACTATAATTCACCCCTCCACTTT. This codes for CASSPRHGDYNSPLHF.

CDR3 protein: CASSNRQSGYTF. The CDR3 DNA reads TGTGCCAGCAGTAATCGACAGAGTGGCTACACCTTC. The J gene is TRBJ1-2, the V gene TRBV6-5; TRBD1 might be the D (5 bases). The CDR3 loop spans 12 amino acids. Trimming took 5 bases from V and 7 from J, leaving 11 bases between them. Germline V gene sequence: CDR1 MNHEY, CDR2 SVGAGI.

The V and J genes are TRBV14 and TRBJ2-5; tentatively, D is TRBD2 (5 bases). Trimming stripped 6 bases from V and 6 bases from J, with 17 bases between. Per the germline V gene, CDR1 is SGHDN and CDR2 is FVKESK. The CDR3 contains 14 residues. The CDR3 here is CASRPRGDEKTQYF. The CDR3 nucleotides are TGTGCCAGCAGGCCACGGGGAGACGAGAAGACCCAGTACTTC.